This T cell receptor beta chain came from a study of T cell responses to AZD1222 COVID-19 vaccine. From germline, CDR1 is MNHEY and CDR2 SVGEGT. CDR3 length: 16 residues. V dropped 6 bases and J dropped 6 bases, with 20 bases sitting between them. The repertoire was sequenced with immunoSEQ multiplex PCR; TCRdb's copy has only in-frame clones and lacks some. The sample shows 50,000 to 55,000 clones, around 85% of them seen only once. V is TRBV6-2 or TRBV6-3 and J is TRBJ2-2; the D call may be TRBD1 or TRBD2 (6 bases each). This TCR came from an adult in good health. Sequences were derived from peripheral blood, sampled on day 0 of AZD1222 vaccination. The CDR3 spells CASSRPSRGPAGELFF. The DNA of the CDR3 is TGTGCCAGCAGCCGCCCTTCACGGGGGCCGGCCGGGGAGCTGTTTTTT.